A single T cell receptor (beta chain) is shown here with its context. The antigen is unknown. The data originate from a study of cytomegalovirus exposure and HLA in healthy donors. Overall study findings and caveats: The authors reported that TCR beta sequences could predict HLA-A and HLA-B alleles. These predictions were accurate for most subjects in the first cohort.

The V and J ends lost 4 bases and 7 bases, in that order; junction bases with no gene match: 10. This CDR3 is built from 16 residues. Germline assignment: CDR1 SGDLS and CDR2 YYNGEE. PCR involved 60 Vbeta and 13 Jbeta primers. Sequencing used immunoSEQ multiplex PCR; TCRdb keeps in-frame clones, though not all of them. Of about 90,000 clones in the sample, approximately 71% were seen once. Material for sequencing was PBMCs. The chain links TRBV9 to TRBJ2-1; TRBD2 aligns across 11 bases. The receptor comes from a woman aged 18-30 years in good health and CMV-seropositive. Here the CDR3 reads CASSSRLAGPGNEQFF. For the CDR3, the DNA is TGTGCCAGCAGCTCCCGACTAGCGGGGCCAGGGAATGAGCAGTTCTTC.